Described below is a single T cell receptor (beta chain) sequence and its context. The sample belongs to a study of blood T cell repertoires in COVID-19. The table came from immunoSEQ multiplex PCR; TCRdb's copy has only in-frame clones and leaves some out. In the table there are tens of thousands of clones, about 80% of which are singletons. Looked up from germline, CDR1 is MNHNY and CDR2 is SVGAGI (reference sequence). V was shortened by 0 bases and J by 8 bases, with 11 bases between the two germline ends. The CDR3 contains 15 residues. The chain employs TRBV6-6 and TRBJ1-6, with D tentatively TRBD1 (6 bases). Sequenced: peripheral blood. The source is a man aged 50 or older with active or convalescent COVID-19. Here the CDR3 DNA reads TGTGCCAGCAGTTACTCACCCAGGGGAGATTCACCCCTCCACTTT. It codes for CASSYSPRGDSPLHF.